These 26 T cell receptor beta chains share one sample of origin, sequenced in a study of blood T cell repertoires in COVID-19. Measured with immunoSEQ multiplex PCR; TCRdb has only the in-frame clones, and not every one. The data show about 230,000 clones, 87% seen once. The sequencing sample was made of peripheral blood. Receptors originate from a woman under 30 who had recovered from COVID-19.

This chain uses TRBV2 with TRBJ1-6; 8 positions agree with TRBD1. The CDR3 is made up of 15 amino acids. J was trimmed by 5 bases and V by 5 bases; bases with no gene match: 5. Germline values: CDR1 SNHLY, CDR2 FYNNEI. CDR3 sequence reads: CASSLQGGNNSPLHF. The CDR3 DNA is TGTGCCAGCAGTCTACAGGGGGGAAATAATTCACCCCTCCACTTT.

The rearrangement links TRBV5-1 to TRBJ2-7; D is possibly TRBD1 (7 bases). From germline, CDR1 is SGHRS and CDR2 YFSETQ. This CDR3 contains 15 residues. The germline V and J ends were trimmed by 2 bases and 3 bases, with 15 bases remaining between them. CDR3 in amino acids: CASSLSQGGGYEQYF. The DNA for the CDR3 is TGCGCCAGCAGCTTAAGTCAGGGGGGTGGCTACGAGCAGTACTTC.

The V and J genes are TRBV4-3 and TRBJ2-2; the match to TRBD2 covers 8 bases. The length of the CDR3 is 16 residues. V lost 5 bases, J lost 1 base, and 6 bases stayed unmatched. Germline CDR1 is LGHNA and CDR2 is YSLEER. CDR3: CASSRRAGGNTGELFF. The DNA of the CDR3 is TGCGCCAGCAGCAGACGGGCGGGGGGGAACACCGGGGAGCTGTTTTTT.

The rearrangement links TRBV30 to TRBJ1-1; D is unresolved. V lost 2 bases, J lost 0 bases, and 4 bases lay in between. Germline V gene sequence: CDR1 GTSNPN, CDR2 SVGIG (reference sequence). The CDR3 covers 12 residues. The CDR3: CAWSYVNTEAFF. The CDR3 DNA reads as TGTGCCTGGAGTTATGTGAACACTGAAGCTTTCTTT. The full variable domain, its missing parts supplied by reference TRBV30 and TRBJ1-1, is SQTIHQWPATLVQPVGSPLSLECTVEGTSNPNLYWYRQAAGRGLQLLFYSVGIGQISSEVPQNLSASRPQDRQFILSSKKLLLSDSGFYLCAWSYVNTEAFFGQGTRLTVV.

The genes are TRBV7-9 and TRBJ2-4; 10 bases agree with TRBD2. Losses at the gene ends were 2 bases for V and 7 bases for J; bases not matched to a gene: 2. The germline CDR1 and CDR2 sequences are SEHNR and FQNEAQ (reference sequence). The CDR3 is 14 amino acids. For the CDR3, the DNA is TGTGCCAGCAGCTTATTAGCGGGAGGCAACATTCAGTACTTC. Protein sequence: CASSLLAGGNIQYF.

The rearrangement uses TRBV9 and TRBJ2-7; 9 positions agree with TRBD2. V shed 0 bases, J shed 1 base, and the junction held 5 bases outside the gene matches. CDR1 and CDR2 from the germline V gene are SGDLS and YYNGEE. The CDR3 length is 16 residues. This CDR3 is CASSVAPSGASYEQYF. CDR3 bases: TGTGCCAGCAGCGTAGCCCCTAGCGGGGCTTCCTACGAGCAGTACTTC. Looking up the rest from reference TRBV9 and TRBJ2-7 gives the full variable domain: DSGVTQTPKHLITATGQRVTLRCSPRSGDLSVYWYQQSLDQGLQFLIQYYNGEERAKGNILERFSAQQFPDLHSELNLSSLELGDSALYFCASSVAPSGASYEQYFGPGTRLTVT.

The chain joins TRBV6-1 to TRBJ1-5; D gene uncertain. Germline V gives CDR1 MNHNS, CDR2 SASEGT. V shed 2 bases and J shed 5 bases, with 10 bases lying between them. This CDR3 comprises 14 residues. CDR3 in DNA: TGTGCCAGCAGTGAATTACGGGTGGATCAGCCCCAGCATTTT. This gives the protein CASSELRVDQPQHF.

The chain is built from TRBV7-9 and TRBJ2-1; 8 bases line up with TRBD1. The germline gives CDR1 SEHNR, CDR2 FQNEAQ (reference sequence). CDR3 length: 13 residues. J was trimmed by 15 bases and V by 2 bases; bases with no gene match: 9. This CDR3 reads CASSLSGTGTPFF. The CDR3, as DNA: TGTGCCAGCAGCTTATCGGGGACAGGCACTCCGTTCTTC. Complete variable domain (other parts from reference TRBV7-9 and TRBJ2-1): DTGVSQNPRHKITKRGQNVTFRCDPISEHNRLYWYRQTLGQGPEFLTYFQNEAQLEKSRLLSDRFSAERPKGSFSTLEIQRTEQGDSAMYLCASSLSGTGTPFFGPGTRLTVL.

The chain is built from TRBV15 and TRBJ2-5; 8 positions agree with TRBD1. The CDR3 spans 14 residues. Germline V gene sequence: CDR1 LNHNV, CDR2 YYDKDF (reference sequence). V gave up 6 bases and J gave up 7 bases; unmatched junction bases: 10. Here the CDR3 reads CATRYRGNTGTQYF. CDR3 nucleotide sequence: TGTGCCACCAGGTACAGGGGGAATACTGGGACCCAGTACTTC.

The chain has TRBV19 and TRBJ1-1; D perhaps matches TRBD1 (5 bases). The V gene's germline CDR1 is LNHDA and CDR2 SQIVND (reference sequence). V lost 5 bases and J lost 10, with 17 bases in between. The CDR3 has 13 residues. CDR3 DNA sequence: TGTGCCAGTAGTCCTTGGGGCAGGGAGGGAGCTTTCTTT. It translates to CASSPWGREGAFF.

V gene TRBV9 combines with J gene TRBJ2-4; D is unresolved. V shed 0 bases and J shed 4 bases, with 8 bases lying between them. The CDR3 sequence is 14 residues long. Germline CDR1 reads SGDLS; CDR2 reads YYNGEE. CDR3 residues: CASSVDSGKNIQYF. The DNA of the CDR3 is TGTGCCAGCAGCGTAGATTCCGGGAAAAACATTCAGTACTTC.

This clone appeared once. This rearrangement joins TRBV12-3 or TRBV12-4 to TRBJ2-3; D unresolved. This CDR3 is built from 12 residues. The V end was cut by 4 bases, the J end by 1 base, with 3 bases between. Here the CDR3 reads CASSSGTDTQYF. DNA for the CDR3: TGTGCCAGCAGTTCTGGCACAGATACGCAGTATTTT.

This sequence joins TRBV19 and TRBJ1-5, with D unclear. Germline lookup yields CDR1 LNHDA and CDR2 SQIVND (reference sequence). V lost 1 base and J lost 7, with 5 bases in between. This CDR3 is built from 12 residues. CDR3 bases: TGTGCCAGTAGTATAGCGGTACAGCCCCAGCATTTT. This translates into CASSIAVQPQHF. The variable domain in full, with the rest retrieved from reference TRBV19 and TRBJ1-5, is DGGITQSPKYLFRKEGQNVTLSCEQNLNHDAMYWYRQDPGQGLRLIYYSQIVNDFQKGDIAEGYSVSREKKESFPLTVTSAQKNPTAFYLCASSIAVQPQHFGDGTRLSIL.

This clone was observed once. The CDR3 nucleotides are TGTGCCAGCTCAGCGGGACAGAGCTCTGGAAACACCATATATTTT. Translating gives CASSAGQSSGNTIYF. The V call is TRBV18, the J call TRBJ1-3; 7 bases agree with TRBD1. The germline V gene encodes CDR1 KGHSH and CDR2 LQKENI. The V and J ends lost 5 bases and 0 bases, in that order; junction bases with no gene match: 4. There are 15 residues in the CDR3.

This CDR3 reads CAGHPRRGGNTGELFF. The CDR3 region has the DNA TGTGCCGGACACCCCCGCCGGGGGGGGAACACCGGGGAGCTGTTTTTT. The chain employs TRBV2 and TRBJ2-2, with 8 bases lining up with TRBD2. This CDR3 spans 16 amino acids. The V segment lost 11 bases and the J segment 1 base; nucleotides outside the gene matches: 12. Germline V lookup: CDR1 SNHLY, CDR2 FYNNEI.

The genes are TRBV6-1 and TRBJ1-2, with TRBD1 identical over 8 bases. Losses at the gene ends were 0 bases for V and 4 bases for J; bases not matched to a gene: 7. This CDR3 contains 16 residues. CDR1 MNHNS and CDR2 SASEGT come from the germline V gene. CDR3 in amino acids: CASSEAFRGRSYGYTF. The CDR3, as DNA: TGTGCCAGCAGTGAAGCCTTCAGGGGGCGGAGCTATGGCTACACCTTC.

This chain connects TRBV6-1 to TRBJ1-2; perhaps TRBD1 as D (5 bases). Trimming pared 1 base from V and 4 bases from J, leaving 10 bases between. The CDR3 has 14 residues. The germline gives CDR1 MNHNS, CDR2 SASEGT. CDR3 sequence reads: CASSEEFDSYGYTF. In DNA, the CDR3 is TGTGCCAGCAGTGAAGAATTCGACAGCTATGGCTACACCTTC.

This chain joins TRBV2 and TRBJ1-1; D may be TRBD1 (5 bases). Germline V CDR1 and CDR2: SNHLY, FYNNEI. With 3 bases removed from V and 1 base from J, the gap between germline ends came to 9 bases. The CDR3 has 14 residues. CDR3 in DNA: TGTGCCAGCAGTGATGGGAGGGGGAACACTGAAGCTTTCTTT. This codes for CASSDGRGNTEAFF.

The chain links TRBV5-1 to TRBJ2-1; no clear D gene. Trimming shortened V by 5 bases and J by 0 bases, and 12 bases separated the two germline ends. CDR1 is SGHRS, CDR2 YFSETQ, per germline. This CDR3 has 15 residues. The CDR3 reads CASSLTTSSYNEQFF. Written as DNA, the CDR3 is TGCGCCAGCAGTCTGACAACCAGCTCCTACAATGAGCAGTTCTTC.

The chain employs TRBV30 and TRBJ1-2, with D tentatively TRBD1 (5 bases). This CDR3 has 15 residues. From germline, CDR1 is GTSNPN and CDR2 SVGIG (reference sequence). Between the trimmed V and J ends, which lost 3 bases and 4 bases, there was a span of 18 bases. CDR3 bases: TGTGCCTGGAGCCCGGGGGTCCCCGGCGGCTATGGCTACACCTTC. Translation: CAWSPGVPGGYGYTF.

The gene calls are TRBV6-6 and TRBJ1-2; possibly TRBD1 for D (6 bases). This CDR3 is 15 amino acids long. Germline assignment: CDR1 MNHNY and CDR2 SVGAGI (reference sequence). V lost 7 bases and J lost 2, with 17 bases in between. The CDR3 region has the DNA TGTGCCAGCACTATAACACAGGGATCCAACTATGGCTACACCTTC. This gives the protein CASTITQGSNYGYTF.

The genes are TRBV7-9 and TRBJ2-1; TRBD2 aligns across 10 bases. From germline, CDR1 is SEHNR and CDR2 FQNEAQ (reference sequence). This CDR3 is built from 14 residues. V lost 3 bases and J lost 10; bases outside the gene matches: 6. The CDR3 bases are TGTGCCAGCAGCTTCGTGCTAGCGGGAGCGGAGCAGTTCTTC. Encoded protein: CASSFVLAGAEQFF.

This chain joins TRBV3-1 (or the pseudogene TRBV3-2) and TRBJ2-7; the match to TRBD2 covers 7 bases. The V and J ends lost 4 bases and 4 bases, in that order; junction bases with no gene match: 19. The CDR3 is 18 amino acids. Germline V gene sequence: CDR1 LGHDT, CDR2 YNNKEL (reference sequence). In DNA form, the CDR3 reads TGTGCCAGCAGCCCTCCCGGGGGGTTCGGCGGGAGTGGATACGAGCAGTACTTC. This sequence encodes CASSPPGGFGGSGYEQYF.

V usage is TRBV2 and J usage is TRBJ2-3; tentative D call: TRBD1 (6 bases). The germline V gene has CDR1 SNHLY and CDR2 FYNNEI. This CDR3 has 15 amino acids. V was clipped by 9 bases and J by 2 bases, with 18 bases between them. CDR3 DNA: TGTGCCAGGAGGGCTCGGACAGCCATCACAGATACGCAGTATTTT. Protein product: CARRARTAITDTQYF.

The chain is built from TRBV6-6 and TRBJ1-2, with 9 bases matching TRBD1. V shed 6 bases and J 6 bases; nucleotides not matched to a gene: 2. Germline V gives CDR1 MNHNY, CDR2 SVGAGI (reference sequence). The CDR3 consists of 12 residues. The CDR3 spells CASSGTGNGYTF. The CDR3 DNA is TGTGCCAGCAGCGGGACAGGGAATGGCTACACCTTC.

The J gene is TRBJ2-5, the V gene TRBV24-1; TRBD1 might be the D (5 bases). CDR3 length equals 14 residues. Germline V gene lookup returns CDR1 KGHDR and CDR2 SFDVKD. The V end lost 3 bases, the J end lost 4 bases, and 11 bases lay between the germline ends. The CDR3 reads CATSDPRQIETQYF. In DNA form, the CDR3 reads TGTGCCACCAGTGATCCCCGACAGATAGAGACCCAGTACTTC.